This T cell receptor (beta chain) was sequenced in a study of blood T cell repertoires in COVID-19. Profiling relied on immunoSEQ multiplex PCR, and the TCRdb table lists in-frame clones only, not all of them. The sample lists roughly 100,000 clones, around 78% occurring once. Germline CDR1 reads LGHDT; CDR2 reads YNNKEL (reference sequence). Trimming removed 4 bases from V and 7 bases from J, with 10 bases in between. The CDR3 contains 13 residues. The J gene is TRBJ1-4, the V gene TRBV3-1 (or the pseudogene TRBV3-2); perhaps TRBD1 as D (6 bases). This TCR came from an elderly man with COVID-19, enrolled during active disease. What was sequenced was peripheral blood. The DNA for the CDR3 is TGTGCCAGCAGCCTCGGACAGTTTGAAAAACTGTTTTTT. It specifies CASSLGQFEKLFF.